This entry lists 13 T cell receptor beta chains sequenced from one sample in a study of tumor-infiltrating lymphocytes in primary liver carcinoma. With around 520 ng total RNA as template and a constant-region primer, TCR beta cDNA was made. Libraries for TCR beta were built through three nested multiplex PCR rounds, which together made up a slightly modified ARM-PCR procedure. PCR rounds one and two used TRBV1-TRBV30 forward primers with a C-beta reverse primer for around 10 cycles each. TCRdb redid the calling of the multiplex PCR reads with MiXCR, one entry per CDR3 protein. Here the sample spans around 25,000 distinct CDR3 sequences, 75% to 80% being singletons. Unsorted bulk tissue (roughly 20-34 mg) underwent RNA and DNA co-extraction. Sequences were obtained from liver tumor tissue from sampling region 5. Stated subset: tumor region T5, tumor centre. The source is a woman aged 25 to 45 with primary liver carcinoma and hepatitis B virus infection.

This clonotype was counted a few times. The chain couples TRBV11-2 to TRBJ2-5, with TRBD2 matching 7 bases. This CDR3 has 15 amino acids. Germline CDR1 is SGHAT and CDR2 is FQNNGV. After removal of 0 bases from V and 3 bases from J, the junction contained 4 bases not matched to a gene. The DNA for the CDR3 is TGTGCCAGCAGCTTAGAGGGAGGGGAGGAAGAGACCCAGTACTTC. Residues: CASSLEGGEEETQYF.

On this clonotype itself: Likely a read error: the CDR3 ends without its conserved phenylalanine or tryptophan. The chain links TRBV10-2 to TRBJ1-1; the D is unclear. The CDR3 extends over 14 amino acids. The germline V gene encodes CDR1 WSHSY and CDR2 SAAADI. Written as DNA, the CDR3 is TGCGCCAGCAGTGAGTCAAAGGCGGGCACTGATGCTTTCTAT. This codes for CASSESKAGTDAFY.

This clonotype was seen many times. CDR3 region: CASSIGSSNEQFF. CDR3 nucleotide sequence: TGTGCCAGCAGCATTGGGAGCTCCAATGAGCAGTTCTTC. The chain has TRBV7-3 and TRBJ2-1; D may be TRBD2 (5 bases). Germline CDR1 and CDR2: SGHTA and FQGTGA. V gave up 5 bases and J gave up 6 bases, with 11 bases separating them. This CDR3 has 13 amino acids.

To note about this clonotype: At one of its ends the junction is not consistent with the germline gene, which may arise from a read error. V is TRBV11-2 and J is TRBJ2-3; perhaps TRBD1 as D (5 bases). This CDR3 has 16 amino acids. Germline CDR1 and CDR2: SGHAT and FQNNGV. The DNA for the CDR3 is TGTACCAGCAGCCTGACGCGTCAGGGAAGGGGAGATACGCAGTATTTT. Translation: CTSSLTRQGRGDTQYF.

Turning to this clonotype: The germline gene is not matched at one end of the junction; a read error may be the cause. The chain couples TRBV4-1 to TRBJ2-7, with TRBD2 as a possible D gene (5 bases). Germline V gene lookup returns CDR1 MGHRA and CDR2 YSYEKL. The CDR3 is 15 residues long. CDR3: CARCPVGGEVDEQYF. CDR3 in DNA: TGCGCCAGATGCCCTGTAGGAGGTGAAGTCGACGAGCAATACTTC.

With respect to this clonotype: Sequence at one end of the junction differs from germline and may be a read error. The CDR3 nucleotides are TGTGCCAGCAGCTTAACTGGAGTCGCATTGGGGGTCACTGAAGCTTTCTTC. Translation: CASSLTGVALGVTEAFF. The V gene is TRBV7-9, the J gene TRBJ1-1; possible D gene TRBD1, 5 bases. Germline assignment: CDR1 SEHNR and CDR2 FQNEAQ (reference sequence). The CDR3 has 17 residues.

This clonotype was seen repeatedly, ten times or more. This could be a read error, since a much larger clone is one nucleotide away. V is TRBV5-5 and J is TRBJ2-7; tentatively, D is TRBD1 (6 bases). The CDR3 has 16 residues. Germline V CDR1 and CDR2: SGHKS, YYEKEE (reference sequence). The CDR3 DNA reads TGTGCCAGCAGCACTACCTACCGACAGGTTTCCTACGAGCGGTACTTC. It is translated as CASSTTYRQVSYERYF.

V and J are TRBV29-1 and TRBJ2-1, with D perhaps matching TRBD2 (6 bases). The CDR3 runs 15 residues. CDR1 is SQVTM and CDR2 is ANQGSEA in the germline V gene. V was pared by 6 bases and J by 5 bases, with 20 bases between. The CDR3 DNA reads TGCAGCGTACATTACGGACTACACATCAACAATGAGCAGTTCTTC. Protein: CSVHYGLHINNEQFF.

Of note for this clonotype: One end of the junction fails to match germline, which may point to a read error. This chain joins TRBV29-1 and TRBJ1-1; weak D call: TRBD1 (5 bases). The CDR3 sequence is 13 residues long. Germline CDR1 and CDR2: SQVTM and ANQGSEA. The CDR3 sequence is CSTRRQRDTEAYF. CDR3 sequence (DNA): TGCAGCACTCGGCGACAGAGAGACACTGAAGCTTACTTT.

Remarks on this clonotype: This likely comes from a read error, as the CDR3 has no conserved phenylalanine or tryptophan at its end. The gene calls are TRBV11-3 and TRBJ2-1; the D call may be TRBD1 or TRBD2 (5 bases each). The CDR3 sequence is 15 residues long. In germline, CDR1 is SGHNT, CDR2 YENEEA. The chain's CDR3 is CASSFGARSYSEQFY. CDR3 in DNA: TGTGCCAGTAGCTTCGGGGCCCGCTCCTACAGTGAGCAGTTCTAC.

The V gene is TRBV5-4, the J gene TRBJ2-3, with D perhaps matching TRBD1 (5 bases). V was shortened by 10 bases and J by 6 bases, with 30 bases between the two germline ends. This CDR3 is 17 amino acids long. From germline, CDR1 is SGHNT and CDR2 YYREEE (reference sequence). This CDR3 is CADSVDGHPPPTDTQYF. The CDR3 DNA is TGTGCCGACAGCGTAGACGGACACCCTCCACCCACTGATACGCAGTATTTT.

This clonotype is medium-sized in the sample. The rearrangement links TRBV28 to TRBJ2-1; 12 bases line up with TRBD2. V shed 3 bases and J 8 bases; nucleotides not matched to a gene: 8. The CDR3 spans 16 residues. Germline CDR1 MDHEN, CDR2 SYDVKM. DNA for the CDR3: TGTGCCAGCAGTTTCCAGCTAGCGGGAGGGGGTTATGAGCAGTTCTTC. The encoded protein is CASSFQLAGGGYEQFF.

This clonotype was observed a few times. This rearrangement joins TRBV11-3 to TRBJ2-5; TRBD1 or TRBD2 may be the D gene (5 bases each). The CDR3 is made up of 18 amino acids. Germline V gives CDR1 SGHNT, CDR2 YENEEA. The V and J ends lost 5 bases and 2 bases respectively, with 24 bases between them. Written as DNA, the CDR3 is TGTGCCAGCAGCCCGGGGCATTCTAGCCAGGGAGTGCAAGAGACCCAGTACTTC. Protein sequence: CASSPGHSSQGVQETQYF.